The rows below give T cell receptor beta chains drawn from one sample of a study of human T cells and chemical hapten exposure. Via MiXCR, TCRdb re-called the RACE reads, giving one row per CDR3 protein. The sample lists around 150,000 distinct CDR3 sequences; around a quarter were seen once. The source was whole blood, collected in connection with sensitization to the hapten diphenylcyclopropenone (DPC). All receptors come from a woman between 18 and 29 years old with alopecia areata. Some clones in this sample may be carry-over from other donors' samples. Both conserved end residues are part of each CDR3. The D gene is left open where the match is weak. Rows give clone size only sometimes, using once, few, many, or a class for an expanded clone.

j_gene	d_gene	abundance	v_gene	CDR3aa	CDR3nt
TRBJ2-7	TRBD1	few	TRBV20-1	CSAGKTGSYEQYF	TGCAGTGCTGGAAAGACAGGGAGCTACGAGCAGTACTTC
TRBJ1-3	-	-	TRBV10-3	CAIVTDRVNTIYF	TGTGCCATCGTCACGGACCGCGTTAACACCATATATTTT
TRBJ2-1	TRBD2	-	TRBV4-3	CASSQEPPAGDYNEQFF	TGCGCCAGCAGCCAAGAACCCCCAGCGGGAGACTACAATGAGCAGTTCTTC
TRBJ1-1	-	-	TRBV29-1	CSVDGGGDTEAFF	TGCAGCGTTGATGGCGGCGGAGACACTGAAGCTTTCTTT
TRBJ1-2	-	few	TRBV9	CASSAPWTVYGYTF	TGTGCCAGCAGCGCACCTTGGACGGTCTATGGCTACACCTTC
TRBJ2-2	-	-	TRBV27	CASSLVRVAGELFF	TGTGCCAGCAGTTTAGTCAGGGTTGCCGGGGAGCTGTTTTTT
TRBJ2-7	TRBD1	-	TRBV6-2/TRBV6-3	CASSLPLGTGSGEQYF	TGTGCCAGCAGTCTCCCCTTGGGGACAGGGAGCGGCGAGCAGTACTTC
TRBJ1-1	-	-	TRBV5-1	CASSLAQGEAFF	TGCGCCAGCAGCTTGGCCCAGGGAGAAGCTTTCTTT
TRBJ1-4	TRBD1	-	TRBV10-3	CAIKPGQGDEKLFF	TGTGCCATCAAACCGGGACAGGGGGATGAAAAACTGTTTTTT
TRBJ2-6	TRBD2	-	TRBV6-2/TRBV6-3	CASSYSRRRTSGANVLTF	TGTGCCAGCAGTTATTCTCGCAGGAGGACTAGTGGGGCCAACGTCCTGACTTTC
TRBJ2-3	-	-	TRBV7-2	CASSSGARGFSTDTQYF	TGTGCCAGCAGCTCGGGGGCTAGGGGGTTTAGCACAGATACGCAGTATTTT
TRBJ2-5	-	few	TRBV5-4	CASSLAQKETQYF	TGTGCCAGCAGCTTGGCACAGAAAGAGACCCAGTACTTC
TRBJ2-1	TRBD2	few	TRBV20-1	CSARELAGVGNEQFF	TGCAGTGCTAGGGAACTAGCGGGAGTAGGCAATGAGCAGTTCTTC
TRBJ2-6	TRBD2	-	TRBV7-3	CASSSTGGGGANVLTF	TGTGCCAGCAGCTCTACGGGAGGCGGAGGGGCCAACGTCCTGACTTTC
TRBJ2-1	TRBD1	few	TRBV6-5	CASSTRRTGRNEQFF	TGTGCCAGCAGTACCCGCCGGACAGGGAGGAATGAGCAGTTCTTC
TRBJ2-7	-	-	TRBV6-2/TRBV6-3	CASRTPGQGSSYEQYF	TGTGCCAGCAGGACCCCAGGGCAGGGGAGTTCCTACGAGCAGTACTTC
TRBJ2-7	-	-	TRBV5-1	CASSSGLGAYEQYF	TGCGCCAGCAGCAGCGGGCTCGGGGCCTACGAGCAGTACTTC